These 29 T cell receptor beta chains originate from one sample sequenced in a study of T cell responses to AZD1222 COVID-19 vaccine (dated by TCRdb to the early 2020s). The protocol used for the library was the immunoSEQ multiplex PCR assay. This immuneACCESS table, as held by TCRdb, lists in-frame sequences with V and J called but not all clones. Of the missing ones, under half trace to an unresolved V gene in checked studies; the others have no known cause. The sample contains roughly 180,000 clones, roughly 90% of them found a single time. The ten most abundant clones make up around 3.6% of the sample. The time point label corresponds to: about 28 days (+/-7) after the second vaccine dose. The sequenced sample was peripheral blood, obtained 28 days after the second AZD1222 dose. The source is an adult who received the AZD1222 COVID-19 vaccine.

The chain employs TRBV27 and TRBJ1-6, with no clear D. The CDR3 consists of 14 residues. The germline V and J ends were trimmed by 2 bases and 10 bases, with 12 bases remaining between them. Germline CDR1 reads MNHEY; CDR2 reads SMNVEV (reference sequence). In nucleotides, the CDR3 is TGTGCCAGCAGTTTAAGACTCTTGAGATCACCCCTCCACTTT. Translation: CASSLRLLRSPLHF.

This rearrangement joins TRBV7-2 to TRBJ1-5, with no clear D. Germline V CDR1 and CDR2: SGHTA, FQGNSA. The CDR3 consists of 14 residues. Trimming took 4 bases from V and 0 from J, leaving 7 bases between them. The CDR3 here is CASSSDGSNQPQHF. In DNA, the CDR3 is TGTGCCAGCAGCTCCGACGGTAGCAATCAGCCCCAGCATTTT.

This clone was recorded only once. The chain combines TRBV3-1 (or the pseudogene TRBV3-2) with TRBJ2-7; weak D call: TRBD2 (6 bases). The CDR3 has 15 residues. V lost 1 base and J 6 bases, leaving 16 bases between the germline ends. Germline assignment: CDR1 LGHDT and CDR2 YNNKEL (reference sequence). CDR3 nucleotide sequence: TGTGCCAGCAGCCAAGCTAGGTCCCCGGGACTCGAGCAGTACTTC. Amino acids: CASSQARSPGLEQYF.

The CDR3 DNA reads TGTGCCAGCAGCCAATGGGAGGGATTGGATACTGAAGCTTTCTTT. Residues: CASSQWEGLDTEAFF. The chain couples TRBV14 to TRBJ1-1, with D hard to call. The CDR3 covers 15 residues. Looked up from germline, CDR1 is SGHDN and CDR2 is FVKESK. The V end was cut by 2 bases, the J end by 5 bases, with 15 bases between.

There are a few counts of this clone. This chain joins TRBV28 and TRBJ2-1; no clear D gene. The germline V and J ends were trimmed by 3 bases and 5 bases, with 14 bases remaining between them. The CDR3 sequence is 15 residues long. Germline V lookup: CDR1 MDHEN, CDR2 SYDVKM. The CDR3 loop reads CASSFFGMTDNEQFF. The CDR3 nucleotides are TGTGCCAGCAGTTTTTTTGGGATGACGGACAATGAGCAGTTCTTC. The full variable domain, rest sourced from reference TRBV28 and TRBJ2-1, is DVKVTQSSRYLVKRTGEKVFLECVQDMDHENMFWYRQDPGLGLRLIYFSYDVKMKEKGDIPEGYSVSREKKERFSLILESASTNQTSMYLCASSFFGMTDNEQFFGPGTRLTVL.

The chain combines TRBV12-3 or TRBV12-4 with TRBJ2-7; the D gene is possibly TRBD2 (5 bases). CDR3 length: 13 residues. V was clipped by 2 bases and J by 6 bases, with 11 bases between them. The CDR3 DNA is TGTGCCAGCAGTTTATCAGGCGAGGGCGAGCAGTACTTC. Translating gives CASSLSGEGEQYF.

About this clone: The same CDR3 can be traced to other DNA sequences in this sample. The rearrangement links TRBV7-2 to TRBJ1-1, with D hard to call. This CDR3 spans 13 amino acids. CDR1 is SGHTA and CDR2 is FQGNSA in the germline V gene. The V and J ends lost 0 bases and 8 bases respectively, with 10 bases between them. The CDR3 DNA sequence: TGTGCCAGCAGCTTAGCGGGAGGTGGGGAAGCTTTCTTT. This encodes CASSLAGGGEAFF.

The chain is built from TRBV7-2 and TRBJ2-5, with D possibly being TRBD1 (6 bases). V lost 3 bases to trimming and J lost 0 bases, with 8 bases between them. The CDR3 is 14 amino acids. Germline loops: CDR1 SGHTA, CDR2 FQGNSA. The chain's CDR3 is CASSFGTNQETQYF. The CDR3 nucleotides are TGTGCCAGCAGCTTCGGGACAAACCAAGAGACCCAGTACTTC.

The V gene is TRBV7-3, the J gene TRBJ2-7; possibly TRBD2 for D (5 bases). The length of the CDR3 is 13 residues. CDR1 is SGHTA, CDR2 FQGTGA, per germline. V lost 4 bases, J lost 3 bases, and 10 bases lay in between. The chain's CDR3 is CASSYTRNYEQYF. CDR3 in DNA: TGTGCCAGCAGCTATACTAGAAACTACGAGCAGTACTTC.

This chain links TRBV5-1 with TRBJ2-7; D possibly corresponds to TRBD2 (6 bases). Trimming removed 6 bases at V and 7 bases at J, with 11 bases between. The germline V gene has CDR1 SGHRS and CDR2 YFSETQ. The CDR3 runs to 11 residues. For the CDR3, the DNA is TGCGCCAGCAACCTCGGGGGAGAGCAGTACTTC. Translated, it gives CASNLGGEQYF.

This chain connects TRBV18 to TRBJ2-7, with 8 bases fitting TRBD2. This CDR3 region has 13 residues. V was clipped by 3 bases and J by 4 bases; unmatched bases: 2. CDR1 and CDR2 (germline): KGHSH, LQKENI. The CDR3 DNA is TGTGCCAGCTCACCGGAGCGGGAGTACGAGCAGTACTTC. Translated: CASSPEREYEQYF. Looking up the rest from reference TRBV18 and TRBJ2-7 gives the full variable domain: NAGVMQNPRHLVRRRGQEARLRCSPMKGHSHVYWYRQLPEEGLKFMVYLQKENIIDESGMPKERFSAEFPKEGPSILRIQQVVRGDSAAYFCASSPEREYEQYFGPGTRLTVT.

V gene TRBV12-5 combines with J gene TRBJ2-2; D gene ambiguous. V lost 9 bases and J 4 bases, leaving 15 bases between the germline ends. The CDR3 totals 14 residues. Germline loops: CDR1 LGHNT, CDR2 FRNRAP. The CDR3 coding sequence is TGTGCTAGCTCTAGAGGAGATTCCACCGGGGAGCTGTTTTTT. It translates to CASSRGDSTGELFF. Looking up the rest from reference TRBV12-5 and TRBJ2-2 gives the full variable domain: DARVTQTPRHKVTEMGQEVTMRCQPILGHNTVFWYRQTMMQGLELLAYFRNRAPLDDSGMPKDRFSAEMPDATLATLKIQPSEPRDSAVYFCASSRGDSTGELFFGEGSRLTVL.

The chain couples TRBV7-9 to TRBJ2-1, with a tentative D call TRBD2 (5 bases). With 2 bases removed from V and 8 bases from J, the gap between germline ends came to 19 bases. The CDR3 sequence is 16 residues long. Per the germline V gene, CDR1 is SEHNR and CDR2 is FQNEAQ (reference sequence). The CDR3 coding sequence is TGTGCCAGCAGCTTACTTCCGACGGGAAAGAAAGATGAGCAGTTCTTC. This gives the protein CASSLLPTGKKDEQFF.

This clone was detected a few times. The chain has TRBV13 and TRBJ1-1; D ambiguous. CDR3 length equals 12 residues. V lost 3 bases to trimming and J lost 2 bases, with 4 bases between them. The germline V gene has CDR1 PRHDT and CDR2 FYEKMQ (reference sequence). This CDR3 reads CASSFLNTEAFF. CDR3 nucleotide sequence: TGTGCCAGCAGCTTCCTTAACACTGAAGCTTTCTTT. Variable domain in full (rest from reference TRBV13 and TRBJ1-1): AAGVIQSPRHLIKEKRETATLKCYPIPRHDTVYWYQQGPGQDPQFLISFYEKMQSDKGSIPDRFSAQQFSDYHSELNMSSLELGDSALYFCASSFLNTEAFFGQGTRLTVV.

This chain joins TRBV7-2 and TRBJ2-3, with D maybe TRBD2 (5 bases). Germline V CDR1 and CDR2: SGHTA, FQGNSA. The CDR3 spans 12 residues. V was cut by 4 bases and J by 6 bases, with 8 bases left in between. CDR3 amino acids: CASSSGGDTQYF. The CDR3 DNA reads TGTGCCAGCAGCTCGGGCGGGGATACGCAGTATTTT.

This clone appeared once. The V call is TRBV29-1, the J call TRBJ2-6; D remains unclear. The CDR3 is made up of 14 amino acids. The germline V gene encodes CDR1 SQVTM and CDR2 ANQGSEA. The germline V and J ends were trimmed by 7 bases and 2 bases, with 12 bases remaining between them. The DNA of the CDR3 is TGCAGCGCTCGCTTGGTTGCTGGGGCCAACGTCCTGACTTTC. This gives the protein CSARLVAGANVLTF. Full variable domain (rest looked up from reference TRBV29-1 and TRBJ2-6): SAVISQKPSRDICQRGTSLTIQCQVDSQVTMMFWYRQQPGQSLTLIATANQGSEATYESGFVIDKFPISRPNLTFSTLTVSNMSPEDSSIYLCSARLVAGANVLTFGAGSRLTVL.

V is TRBV18 and J is TRBJ2-1; D gene unclear. This CDR3 spans 12 amino acids. CDR1 is KGHSH, CDR2 LQKENI, per germline. V lost 2 bases and J lost 10, with 9 bases in between. Here the CDR3 reads CASSPSITEQFF. The CDR3 region has the DNA TGTGCCAGCTCACCATCTATAACAGAGCAGTTCTTC.

The chain employs TRBV18 and TRBJ1-6, with D hard to call. V was trimmed by 4 bases and J by 7 bases, leaving 14 bases between them. The CDR3 contains 15 residues. Germline V gives CDR1 KGHSH, CDR2 LQKENI. The DNA of the CDR3 is TGTGCCAGCTCACTGCTCCAAAGAGAGAATTCACCCCTCCACTTT. Its protein is CASSLLQRENSPLHF.

The chain employs TRBV28 and TRBJ1-2; no definite D call. The CDR3 covers 15 residues. V lost 6 bases, J lost 7 bases, and 21 bases lay in between. In germline, CDR1 is MDHEN, CDR2 SYDVKM. The DNA for the CDR3 is TGTGCCAGCAGGCGCAGACTTCTACACAAGACTGGCTACACCTTC. It is translated as CASRRRLLHKTGYTF.

J is TRBJ2-4 and V is TRBV27; 12 bases match TRBD2. The V and J ends lost 6 bases and 0 bases, in that order; junction bases with no gene match: 15. This CDR3 is built from 20 residues. The germline V gene encodes CDR1 MNHEY and CDR2 SMNVEV (reference sequence). The CDR3 spells CASRRGNGLAGPLAKNIQYF. CDR3 DNA sequence: TGTGCCAGCAGGAGGGGGAATGGACTAGCGGGGCCCCTAGCCAAAAACATTCAGTACTTC.

This clone was counted only a few times. CDR3 loop: CASSLVAAGGNTEAFF. In DNA, the CDR3 is TGCGCCAGCAGCTTGGTCGCGGCAGGCGGGAACACTGAAGCTTTCTTT. The chain combines TRBV5-1 with TRBJ1-1; D unclear. Germline-derived CDR1 and CDR2 are SGHRS and YFSETQ. V shed 0 bases and J shed 1 base, with 13 bases lying between them. The CDR3 spans 16 residues.

The chain's CDR3 is CASSLDQGAHEQYF. The CDR3 nucleotides read TGTGCCAGCAGCTTAGACCAGGGGGCCCACGAGCAGTACTTC. The genes are TRBV7-9 and TRBJ2-7; 8 bases align to TRBD1. The CDR3 extends over 14 amino acids. Germline loops: CDR1 SEHNR, CDR2 FQNEAQ (reference sequence). V lost 1 base, J lost 5 bases, and 4 bases stayed unmatched.

This clone has just one count. This chain links TRBV9 with TRBJ2-1, with unresolved D. CDR1 is SGDLS, CDR2 YYNGEE, per germline. The CDR3 totals 15 residues. The V end was cut by 3 bases, the J end by 5 bases, with 15 bases between. The CDR3: CASSAGLPPHNEQFF. CDR3 sequence (DNA): TGTGCCAGCAGCGCAGGTCTCCCTCCCCACAATGAGCAGTTCTTC.

This chain connects TRBV28 to TRBJ2-7; the match to TRBD1 covers 7 bases. The CDR3 contains 14 residues. V shed 8 bases and J 2 bases; nucleotides not matched to a gene: 9. The germline gives CDR1 MDHEN, CDR2 SYDVKM. The CDR3 DNA reads as TGTGCCAGCTGTAGGGCAGGGGGTACCTACGAGCAGTACTTC. Amino acids: CASCRAGGTYEQYF.

The V call is TRBV28, the J call TRBJ1-5; TRBD1 aligns across 10 bases. The ends lost 6 bases at V and 7 bases at J; junction bases unmatched: 3. The CDR3 consists of 13 residues. Germline loops: CDR1 MDHEN, CDR2 SYDVKM. In nucleotides, the CDR3 is TGTGCCAGCAGGACAGGGGGCGAACAGCCCCAGCATTTT. Its translation: CASRTGGEQPQHF.

V is TRBV11-3 and J is TRBJ1-6; tentatively, D is TRBD1 (6 bases). CDR1 and CDR2 from the germline V gene are SGHNT and YENEEA. The CDR3 contains 15 residues. V was shortened by 5 bases and J by 4 bases, with 12 bases between the two germline ends. CDR3 amino acids: CASSLDRTYNSPLHF. The CDR3 nucleotides read TGTGCCAGCAGCCTCGACAGGACTTATAATTCACCCCTCCACTTT.

V and J are TRBV6-5 and TRBJ1-2; 10 bases are shared with TRBD1. The CDR3 is 15 amino acids. Trimming at V came to 5 bases and at J to 0 bases, leaving 3 bases not matched to a gene. In germline, CDR1 is MNHEY, CDR2 SVGAGI. CDR3 nucleotides: TGTGCCAGCAGTAGGGGACAGGGGACTAACTATGGCTACACCTTC. Translation: CASSRGQGTNYGYTF.

The chain has TRBV12-3 or TRBV12-4 and TRBJ1-3; a possible D gene is TRBD1 (6 bases). CDR3 length: 13 residues. V lost 6 bases and J 7 bases, leaving 13 bases between the germline ends. DNA of the CDR3: TGTGCCAGCAGCATCTCAGGGGCCAACACCATATATTTT. It translates to CASSISGANTIYF.

V and J are TRBV6-5 and TRBJ1-1; 8 nucleotides line up with TRBD1. Germline assignment: CDR1 MNHEY and CDR2 SVGAGI. V shed 6 bases and J 2 bases; nucleotides not matched to a gene: 5. The CDR3 is made up of 14 amino acids. In nucleotides, the CDR3 is TGTGCCAGCAGATTCAGGGGGCGAAACACTGAAGCTTTCTTT. Its translation: CASRFRGRNTEAFF.